This TCR beta chain was observed in a study of blood T cell repertoires in COVID-19 (dated by TCRdb to about 2020). Concerning the study at large: The collaborator samples originated in the United States, Italy and Spain and spanned the acute and convalescent phases of COVID-19. The repertoires were made available in a free public database intended to serve as a resource for research on the immune response to SARS-CoV-2. Nearly every sample came with metadata listing a de-identified subject ID, COVID-19 status, age in years and sex. Samples were obtained from the ongoing ImmuneRACE study (first 160 participants) and from roughly 1,300 subjects provided by 6 global collaborators. The dataset comprised deeply sampled blood TCRbeta repertoires from subjects exposed to, actively infected with, or recovered from COVID-19. Where available, HLA class I and class II types were taken from metadata supplied by the sample provider and were not determined by assay-based typing. The prospective study material was composed of cDNA or gDNA derived from T cells, B-cell-depleted T cells, or PBMCs. General study outcomes and caveats: The quantity of clinical and demographic metadata differed by source and by participant and was supplied without curation.

The CDR3 starts with the cysteine, ends with the phenylalanine, and has 12 residues. The DNA shown is the 36-base CDR3, in frame from base 1. The V and J ends are trimmed by 6 bases and 8 bases, leaving 13 bases between them. TCRbeta CDR3 regions were amplified from genomic DNA by means of the immunoSEQ Assay, a bias-controlled multiplex PCR. The authors' analysis ran thus. Nucleated cell counts per sample were estimated from amplification of reference gene primers within the assay. To quantify the absolute abundance of each unique TCRbeta CDR3 rearrangement, sequence reads were collapsed and filtered. For each sample, productive Simpson clonality was calculated as the square root of Simpson's diversity index over productive rearrangements. In its TCRdb copy, this immuneACCESS table keeps in-frame sequences only and misses some clones. Where compared with another copy, unresolved V genes explain less than half of these, and the others have no known cause. V and J calls and clone size are as listed in that table; D and trimming were resolved from the DNA. Across this sample there are a few hundred thousand clones, with 87% seen only once. The ten largest make up approximately 2% of the sample.

The collaborating institutions used their own protocols to collect whole blood in K2EDTA tubes. For TCRbeta analysis, collaborator samples were shipped as frozen whole blood, as isolated PBMCs, or as DNA extracted from either sample type. Notes on this clone: No cognate antigen has been identified for it. No base quality values were provided; no much bigger clone lies one nucleotide off.

This clonotype originated in a man aged 18-30 years with active or convalescent COVID-19. The sample taken for sequencing was peripheral blood. The chain was built from TRBV12-3 or TRBV12-4 and TRBJ1-1, with the D gene too uncertain to name. The bases are TGTGCCAGCAGGGTCGGGAGGTCGGAAGCTTTCTTT. It translates to CASRVGRSEAFF.